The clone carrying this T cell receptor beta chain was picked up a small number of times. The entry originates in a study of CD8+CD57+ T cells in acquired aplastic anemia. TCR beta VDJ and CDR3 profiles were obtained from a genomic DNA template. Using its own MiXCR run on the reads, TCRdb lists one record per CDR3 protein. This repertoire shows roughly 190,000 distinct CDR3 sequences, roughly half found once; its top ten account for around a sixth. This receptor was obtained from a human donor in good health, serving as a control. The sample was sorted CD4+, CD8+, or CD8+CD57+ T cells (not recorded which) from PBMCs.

The CDR3 DNA reads as TGTGCCAGCAGCGTAGCTACAGCCCAACCCCTCCACTTT. This sequence encodes CASSVATAQPLHF. V usage is TRBV9 and J usage is TRBJ1-6; D gene unclear. Trimming left V 0 bases short and J 12 bases short, with 10 bases between. Germline CDR1 and CDR2: SGDLS and YYNGEE. This CDR3 comprises 13 residues.